One sample yielded the 13 T cell receptor beta chains listed below, sequenced in a study of blood T cell repertoires in COVID-19. Some clones are missing from TCRdb's copy, which holds only in-frame ones; the method was immunoSEQ multiplex PCR. The table has approximately 250,000 clones, 86% seen once. The sequencing input was peripheral blood. The receptor set was obtained from a young man with active or convalescent COVID-19.

This chain links TRBV2 with TRBJ2-2, with 9 bases fitting TRBD1. Germline V gene data show CDR1 as SNHLY and CDR2 as FYNNEI. The CDR3 totals 11 residues. Trimming cost V 3 bases and J 15 bases; bases outside gene matches: 2. The CDR3 DNA sequence: TGTGCCAGCAGTGAGACAGGGGGGGTGTTTTTT. It yields the protein CASSETGGVFF.

This chain's CDR3 is CASSLSRVDGSPLHF. The CDR3 DNA is TGTGCCAGCAGTTTATCTCGGGTAGATGGCTCACCCCTCCACTTT. This chain links TRBV27 with TRBJ1-6; D is unclear. Germline-derived CDR1 and CDR2 are MNHEY and SMNVEV (reference sequence). V was trimmed by 0 bases and J by 10 bases, leaving 13 bases between them. This CDR3 spans 15 amino acids.

J is TRBJ1-1 and V is TRBV18, with D hard to call. Trimming removed 0 bases at V and 6 bases at J, with 8 bases between. Per the germline V gene, CDR1 is KGHSH and CDR2 is LQKENI. There are 13 residues in the CDR3. The CDR3 bases are TGTGCCAGCTCACCACCGGGGAGGGCTGAAGCTTTCTTT. Amino acids: CASSPPGRAEAFF.

The chain combines TRBV18 with TRBJ2-3, with D possibly TRBD1 on 6 matching bases. In germline, CDR1 is KGHSH, CDR2 LQKENI. Trimming left V 0 bases short and J 6 bases short, with 10 bases between. The length of the CDR3 is 14 residues. The CDR3 coding sequence is TGTGCCAGCTCACCACCGACGAGGGGGGATACGCAGTATTTT. Translation: CASSPPTRGDTQYF.

DNA for the CDR3: TGTGCTAGTGGTTTAAGGGGGAGCTCCTACGAGCAGTACTTC. Amino acids: CASGLRGSSYEQYF. The chain carries TRBV12-5 and TRBJ2-7; possibly TRBD1 for D (6 bases). CDR1 is LGHNT and CDR2 is FRNRAP in the germline V gene. The CDR3 is 14 amino acids. V shed 3 bases and J shed 0 bases, with 9 bases lying between them.

This clone has just one count. The CDR3 loop reads CASRAGTGQAYEQYF. In DNA, the CDR3 is TGTGCCAGTCGAGCTGGAACCGGACAGGCCTACGAGCAGTACTTC. The rearrangement links TRBV2 to TRBJ2-7; 7 bases match TRBD1. V shed 9 bases and J 2 bases; nucleotides not matched to a gene: 13. Germline CDR1 and CDR2: SNHLY and FYNNEI. The CDR3 totals 15 residues.

J is TRBJ2-7 and V is TRBV18; the match to TRBD2 covers 9 bases. CDR1 KGHSH and CDR2 LQKENI come from the germline V gene. V was pared by 3 bases and J by 3 bases, with 3 bases of the junction left unmatched. The CDR3 has 14 residues. The CDR3 sequence: CASSPETSGYEQYF. The CDR3 coding sequence is TGTGCCAGCTCACCTGAGACTAGCGGCTACGAGCAGTACTTC.

The chain employs TRBV7-3 and TRBJ2-3; TRBD2 aligns across 7 bases. CDR3 length: 14 residues. Germline V gives CDR1 SGHTA, CDR2 FQGTGA. Trimming removed 5 bases from V and 5 bases from J; junction bases left unmatched: 7. The chain's CDR3 is CASSPAGEGDTQYF. The DNA for the CDR3 is TGTGCCAGCAGCCCCGCGGGGGAGGGAGATACGCAGTATTTT. The complete variable domain, with remaining parts taken from reference TRBV7-3 and TRBJ2-3, reads GAGVSQTPSNKVTEKGKYVELRCDPISGHTALYWYRQSLGQGPEFLIYFQGTGAADDSGLPNDRFFAVRPEGSVSTLKIQRTERGDSAVYLCASSPAGEGDTQYFGPGTRLTVL.

The chain recombines TRBV29-1 with TRBJ2-3, with D maybe TRBD2 (6 bases). CDR1 and CDR2 from the germline V gene are SQVTM and ANQGSEA. Trimming took off 7 bases at V and 5 bases at J, with 13 bases between the two ends. The CDR3 consists of 12 residues. The CDR3, as DNA: TGCAGCGAATCCGGGACTCAAGATACGCAGTATTTT. Residues: CSESGTQDTQYF.

This rearrangement joins TRBV7-9 to TRBJ2-1; D gene uncertain. Looked up from germline, CDR1 is SEHNR and CDR2 is FQNEAQ (reference sequence). The CDR3 consists of 15 residues. The V end was cut by 4 bases, the J end by 10 bases, with 20 bases between. In nucleotides, the CDR3 is TGTGCCAGCAGCTCCCAACTCCTGCCTACAGCCGAGCAGTTCTTC. Translated: CASSSQLLPTAEQFF.

A single count supports this clone. The chain is built from TRBV18 and TRBJ2-5, with 12 bases identical to TRBD2. CDR3 length equals 17 residues. Germline V gene lookup returns CDR1 KGHSH and CDR2 LQKENI. The V gene end was trimmed by 0 bases and the J gene end by 7 bases; junction bases not matched to a gene: 9. CDR3 DNA: TGTGCCAGCTCACCACCTAATCTAGCGGGAGGGTCTACGACCCAGTACTTC. Its translation is CASSPPNLAGGSTTQYF.

This chain joins TRBV14 and TRBJ1-2; D perhaps matches TRBD1 (6 bases). V lost 4 bases, J lost 5 bases, and 8 bases lay in between. This CDR3 is built from 12 residues. Germline lookup yields CDR1 SGHDN and CDR2 FVKESK. The DNA of the CDR3 is TGTGCCAGCAGCCGAGGGGGATATGGCTACACCTTC. This encodes CASSRGGYGYTF.

Only one count was recorded for this clone. The chain uses TRBV10-3 and TRBJ1-5; 8 positions match TRBD1. The CDR3 is made up of 17 amino acids. With 5 bases clipped from V and 7 bases from J, the junction kept 16 bases outside the gene matches. Germline V gene sequence: CDR1 ENHRY, CDR2 SYGVKD. The CDR3 loop is CAISRDRLEPGGQPQHF. CDR3 nucleotide sequence: TGTGCCATCAGTAGGGACAGGCTAGAGCCTGGTGGACAGCCCCAGCATTTT.